This section outlines one T cell receptor (beta chain) sequence together with its context. The CDR3 has 18 residues. Germline CDR1 reads SEHNR; CDR2 reads FQNEAQ (reference sequence). The junction had 12 bases not matched to a gene; V was cut back by 5 bases and J by 1 base. Libraries were prepared by immunoSEQ multiplex PCR; TCRdb keeps only in-frame clonotypes and omits some of them. This table has 9,500 to 10,000 clones, roughly three quarters appearing once. This specimen belongs to a study of blood T cell repertoires in COVID-19. The sequenced sample consisted of peripheral blood. This chain uses TRBV7-9 with TRBJ2-1, with TRBD2 matching over 9 bases. The origin of this receptor is a man aged 55 to 69 with active COVID-19. CDR3 region: CASSTEGQRGVSYNEQFF. In DNA form, the CDR3 reads TGTGCCAGCAGCACGGAAGGCCAGCGGGGGGTGTCCTACAATGAGCAGTTCTTC.